A single T cell receptor beta chain is shown here with its context. The data stem from a study of blood T cell repertoires in COVID-19. Background on the study: PBMCs, B-cell-depleted T cells, or T cells provided the cDNA or gDNA that made up the material.

As handled by the study authors: Nucleated cell counts were estimated from reference gene primer amplification. Profiled with immunoSEQ multiplex PCR; TCRdb holds only in-frame clones, not every one. Clone size and V and J calls were adopted from that table, with D and trimming inferred from the DNA. The data hold about 250,000 clones, with approximately 85% observed a single time. The ends lost 6 bases at V and 1 base at J; junction bases unmatched: 8. The germline V gene has CDR1 MNHNY and CDR2 SVGAGI (reference sequence). This CDR3 region has 15 residues. V usage is TRBV6-6 and J usage is TRBJ1-2; 7 bases agree with TRBD1. The sequenced sample was PBMCs or T cells enriched from blood (not recorded which). The TCR was taken from a woman aged 25 to 39 who had recovered from COVID-19. The CDR3 protein is CASSRGTDLNYGYTF. The CDR3 DNA follows: TGTGCCAGCAGCCGAGGGACAGATCTTAACTATGGCTACACCTTC.